This T cell receptor beta chain was recovered during a study of control samples from healthy donors and cancer patients (dated by TCRdb to 2018 to 2021). The CDR3 starts with the cysteine, ends with the phenylalanine, and has 16 residues. CDR3 DNA is the only sequence kept; it has 48 bases, read in frame from the first base. Looking up the germline V gene yields CDR1 SGDLS and CDR2 YYNGEE. V is reduced by 3 bases and J by 2 bases, leaving a spacing of 17 bases between them. Comment on this clone: Its antigen is still unknown. Base qualities are missing; no much larger clone stands one base away.

The library was obtained by the immunoSEQ multiplex PCR assay. Entries here come from immuneACCESS through TCRdb and include only in-frame sequences with V and J called. Some clones fail to appear in such tables; in the studies checked, an unresolved V gene covers under half of the shortfall, and the cause of the remainder is unknown. Here the sample has about 140,000 clones; about 85% occur a single time. 8% to 9.5% of the sample lies in the top ten. This TCR derives from a woman younger than 45 in good health. Material: blood. Recombination connected TRBV9 to TRBJ1-2; the D region possibly corresponds to TRBD1 (6 bases align). Here is the DNA: TGTGCCAGCAGCGCAGACCCCGGGACACTGAACTATGGCTACACCTTC. Its protein is CASSADPGTLNYGYTF.